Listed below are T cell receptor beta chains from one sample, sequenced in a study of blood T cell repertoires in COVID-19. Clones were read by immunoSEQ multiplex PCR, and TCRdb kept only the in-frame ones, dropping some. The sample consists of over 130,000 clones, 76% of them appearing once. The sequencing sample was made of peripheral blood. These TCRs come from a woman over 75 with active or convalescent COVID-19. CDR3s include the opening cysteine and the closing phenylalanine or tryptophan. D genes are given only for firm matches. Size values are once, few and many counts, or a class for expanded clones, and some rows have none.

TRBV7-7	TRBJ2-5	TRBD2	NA	CASRKGASGAETQYF	TGTGCTAGCAGGAAAGGTGCTAGCGGGGCCGAGACCCAGTACTTC
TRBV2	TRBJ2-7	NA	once	CASSGYRPTSYEQYF	TGTGCCAGCAGTGGATACAGGCCCACCTCCTACGAGCAGTACTTC
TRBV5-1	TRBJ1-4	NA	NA	CASSLVTGYNEKLFF	TGCGCCAGCAGCTTGGTGACAGGATATAATGAAAAACTGTTTTTT
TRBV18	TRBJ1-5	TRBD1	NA	CASSLTGQALLSNQPQHF	TGTGCCAGCTCGCTCACGGGACAGGCCTTACTTAGCAATCAGCCCCAGCATTTT
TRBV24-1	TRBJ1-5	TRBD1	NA	CATGRQGSNQPQHF	TGTGCCACCGGGAGACAGGGTAGCAATCAGCCCCAGCATTTT
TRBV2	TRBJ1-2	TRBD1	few	CASTLTGINYGYTF	TGTGCCAGCACCTTGACAGGGATCAACTATGGCTACACCTTC
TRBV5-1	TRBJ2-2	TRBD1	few	CASSVGTANTGELFF	TGCGCCAGCAGCGTGGGGACAGCGAACACCGGGGAGCTGTTTTTT
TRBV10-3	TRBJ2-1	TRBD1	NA	CAISESVITGGDEQFF	TGTGCCATCAGTGAGTCGGTAATAACAGGGGGTGATGAGCAGTTCTTC
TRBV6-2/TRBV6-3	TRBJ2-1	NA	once	CASSYGQFHNEQFF	TGTGCCAGCAGTTACGGACAATTTCACAATGAGCAGTTCTTC
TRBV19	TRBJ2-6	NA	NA	CASRTRGRSSGANVLTF	TGTGCCAGCCGAACCCGGGGTAGAAGTTCTGGGGCCAACGTCCTGACTTTC
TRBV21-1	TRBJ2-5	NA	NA	CASSKGVAGVQETQYF	TGTGCCAGCAGCAAAGGAGTGGCGGGGGTCCAAGAGACCCAGTACTTC
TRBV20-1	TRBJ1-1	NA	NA	CSASRVGQGAFF	TGCAGTGCTAGTAGGGTCGGTCAGGGGGCTTTCTTT
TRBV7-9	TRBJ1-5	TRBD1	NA	CASSSGQGKGTQPQHF	TGTGCCAGCAGCTCGGGACAGGGGAAGGGGACTCAGCCCCAGCATTTT
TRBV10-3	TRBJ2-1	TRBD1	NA	CAISENPDRVGNEQFF	TGTGCCATCAGTGAAAACCCGGACAGGGTCGGCAATGAGCAGTTCTTC
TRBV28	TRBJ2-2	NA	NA	CASSPTAPNTGELFF	TGTGCCAGCAGTCCGACAGCCCCGAACACCGGGGAGCTGTTTTTT
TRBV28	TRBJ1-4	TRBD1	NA	CASSRPGTVLEKLFF	TGTGCCAGCAGTCGACCCGGGACAGTTCTTGAAAAACTGTTTTTT
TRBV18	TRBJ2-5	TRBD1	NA	CASSPMTGLAETQYF	TGTGCCAGCTCTCCAATGACAGGGTTAGCAGAGACCCAGTACTTC
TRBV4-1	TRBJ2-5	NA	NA	CATCWPLEETQYF	TGCGCCACCTGCTGGCCCCTGGAGGAGACCCAGTACTTC
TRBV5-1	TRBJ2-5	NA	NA	CASSLRGGERETQYF	TGCGCCAGCAGCTTGAGGGGGGGTGAGCGGGAGACCCAGTACTTC
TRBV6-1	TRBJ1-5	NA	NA	CASSEVPGSNQPQHF	TGTGCCAGCAGTGAAGTGCCAGGAAGCAATCAGCCCCAGCATTTT
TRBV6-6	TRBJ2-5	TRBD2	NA	CASKAGGFQETQYF	TGTGCCAGCAAAGCGGGGGGGTTCCAAGAGACCCAGTACTTC
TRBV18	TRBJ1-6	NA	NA	CASSPRAVSSYNSPLHF	TGTGCCAGCTCACCACGCGCGGTCAGCTCCTATAATTCACCCCTCCACTTT
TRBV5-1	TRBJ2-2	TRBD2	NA	CASSIGLAGGTGELFF	TGCGCCAGCAGCATCGGACTAGCGGGGGGAACCGGGGAGCTGTTTTTT
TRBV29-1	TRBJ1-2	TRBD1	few	CSVESLGTDSYGYTF	TGCAGCGTTGAATCCCTAGGGACAGACTCCTATGGCTACACCTTC
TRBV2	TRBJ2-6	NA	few	CASRIQGLGANVLTF	TGTGCCAGCAGAATACAGGGTCTTGGGGCCAACGTCCTGACTTTC
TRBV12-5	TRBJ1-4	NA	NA	CASTSSGVNNEKLFF	TGTGCTAGTACATCCTCGGGGGTAAATAATGAAAAACTGTTTTTT
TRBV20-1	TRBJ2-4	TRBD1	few	CSASMNRGNIQYF	TGCAGTGCTAGTATGAACAGGGGAAACATTCAGTACTTC
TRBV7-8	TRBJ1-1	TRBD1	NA	CASSPVQGVNTEAFF	TGTGCCAGCAGCCCGGTACAGGGGGTGAACACTGAAGCTTTCTTT
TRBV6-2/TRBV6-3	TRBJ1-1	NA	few	CASSRPGPTEAFF	TGTGCCAGCAGCCGCCCAGGGCCCACTGAAGCTTTCTTT
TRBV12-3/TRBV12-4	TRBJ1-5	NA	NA	CASSPGQRPQHF	TGTGCCAGCAGCCCCGGACAGAGGCCCCAGCATTTT
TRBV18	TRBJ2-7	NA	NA	CASSPAGSSYEQYF	TGTGCCAGCTCACCGGCAGGTAGCTCCTACGAGCAGTACTTC
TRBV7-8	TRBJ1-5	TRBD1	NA	CASSETGGHQPQHF	TGTGCCAGCAGCGAGACAGGGGGTCATCAGCCCCAGCATTTT
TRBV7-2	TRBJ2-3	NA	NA	CASSLGASTDTQYF	TGTGCCAGCAGCTTAGGGGCAAGCACAGATACGCAGTATTTT
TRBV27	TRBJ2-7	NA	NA	CASSLYQALGGEQYF	TGTGCCAGCAGTTTGTACCAGGCCTTAGGTGGGGAGCAGTACTTC
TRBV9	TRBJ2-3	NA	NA	CASSPVGGLTTTDTQYF	TGTGCCAGCAGCCCTGTCGGCGGACTTACAACCACAGATACGCAGTATTTT
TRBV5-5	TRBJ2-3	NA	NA	CASSFQEANTQYF	TGTGCCAGCAGCTTCCAGGAAGCAAATACGCAGTATTTT
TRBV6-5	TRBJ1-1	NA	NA	CASSRGAEAFF	TGTGCCAGCAGCCGTGGAGCTGAAGCTTTCTTT
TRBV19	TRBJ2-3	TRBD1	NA	CASSKGTGDNTDTQYF	TGTGCCAGTAGTAAGGGGACAGGGGATAACACAGATACGCAGTATTTT
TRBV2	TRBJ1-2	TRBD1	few	CASSGTGDAGYTF	TGTGCCAGCAGTGGGACAGGGGATGCAGGCTACACCTTC
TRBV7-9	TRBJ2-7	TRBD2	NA	CASSTGLASYEQYF	TGTGCCAGCAGCACCGGACTAGCCTCCTACGAGCAGTACTTC
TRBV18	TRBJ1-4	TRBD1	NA	CASSDQRQGANEKLFF	TGTGCCAGCTCCGACCAAAGACAGGGGGCCAATGAAAAACTGTTTTTT
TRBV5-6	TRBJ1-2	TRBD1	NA	CASSLTGAYYGYTF	TGTGCCAGCAGCTTGACAGGGGCTTACTATGGCTACACCTTC
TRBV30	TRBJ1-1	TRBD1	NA	CAWTGTGKAFF	TGTGCCTGGACCGGGACAGGGAAAGCTTTCTTT
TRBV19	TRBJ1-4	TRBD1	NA	CASSSWTGANEKLFF	TGTGCCAGTAGTAGCTGGACAGGGGCTAATGAAAAACTGTTTTTT
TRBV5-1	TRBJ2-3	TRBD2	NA	CASSPNSGGRTDTQYF	TGCGCCAGCAGCCCCAATAGCGGGGGGCGCACAGATACGCAGTATTTT
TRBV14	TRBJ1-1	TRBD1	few	CASSRSTGTGYQGEAFF	TGTGCCAGCAGCCGATCAACCGGGACAGGGTATCAGGGTGAAGCTTTCTTT